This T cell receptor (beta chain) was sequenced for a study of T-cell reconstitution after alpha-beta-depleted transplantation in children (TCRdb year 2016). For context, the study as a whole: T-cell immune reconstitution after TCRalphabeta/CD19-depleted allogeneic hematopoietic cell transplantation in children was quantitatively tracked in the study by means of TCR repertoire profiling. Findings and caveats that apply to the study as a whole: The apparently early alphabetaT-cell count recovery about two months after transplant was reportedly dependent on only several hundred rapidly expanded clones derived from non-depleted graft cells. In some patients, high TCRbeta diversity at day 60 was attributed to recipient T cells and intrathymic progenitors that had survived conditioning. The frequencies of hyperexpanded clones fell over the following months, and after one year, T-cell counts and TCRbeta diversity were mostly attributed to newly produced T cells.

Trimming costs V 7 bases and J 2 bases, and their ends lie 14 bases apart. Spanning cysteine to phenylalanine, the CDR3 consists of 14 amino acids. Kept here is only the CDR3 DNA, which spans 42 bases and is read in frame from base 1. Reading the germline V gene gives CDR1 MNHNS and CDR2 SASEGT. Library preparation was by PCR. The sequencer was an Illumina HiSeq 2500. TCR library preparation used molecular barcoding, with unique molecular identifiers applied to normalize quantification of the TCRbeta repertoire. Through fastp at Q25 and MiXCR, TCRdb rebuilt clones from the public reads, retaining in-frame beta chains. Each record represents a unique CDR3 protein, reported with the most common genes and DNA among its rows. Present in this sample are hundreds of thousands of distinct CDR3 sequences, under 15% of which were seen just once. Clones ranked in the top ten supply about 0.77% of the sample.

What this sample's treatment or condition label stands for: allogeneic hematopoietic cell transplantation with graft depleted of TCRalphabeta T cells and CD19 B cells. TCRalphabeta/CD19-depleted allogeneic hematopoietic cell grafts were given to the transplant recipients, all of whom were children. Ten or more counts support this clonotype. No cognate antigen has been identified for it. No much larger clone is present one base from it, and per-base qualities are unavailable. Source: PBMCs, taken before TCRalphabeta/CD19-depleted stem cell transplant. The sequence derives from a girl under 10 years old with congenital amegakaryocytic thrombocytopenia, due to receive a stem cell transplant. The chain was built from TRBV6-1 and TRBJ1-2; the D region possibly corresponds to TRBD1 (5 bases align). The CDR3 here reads CASTDSDLNYGYTF. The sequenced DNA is TGTGCCAGCACCGACAGCGACTTAAACTATGGCTACACCTTC.